This T cell receptor (beta chain) was recorded in a study of graft-versus-host responses after intestinal transplantation. Whole-study results and caveats: Early post-transplant falls in HvG clones accompanied the peak levels of circulating GvH clones. The marrow of recipients harbored GvH clones, and ileum or blood showed some of them first.

Germline values: CDR1 SGHDN, CDR2 FVKESK. V shed 6 bases, J shed 2 bases, and the junction held 1 base outside the gene matches. The CDR3 has 13 residues. TCRdb's table, derived via immunoSEQ multiplex PCR, lists solely in-frame clones and lacks some. The data contain approximately 58,000 clones, around 90% of them singletons. As concerns this clone: Antigen unknown.

The sequencing used PBMCs, collected about 120 days after intestinal transplantation. V and J are TRBV14 and TRBJ1-3; 7 nucleotides align to TRBD1. The clonotype originates from a human patient who received an intestinal transplant, so some T cells may come from the graft donor. Here the CDR3 DNA reads TGTGCCAGCAGAGACAGGGCTGGAAACACCATATATTTT. Protein: CASRDRAGNTIYF.